Listed below are T cell receptor beta chains from one sample, sequenced in a study of blood T cell repertoires in COVID-19. Sequencing used immunoSEQ multiplex PCR; TCRdb keeps in-frame clones, though not all of them. The data contain around 47,000 clones, approximately 83% of them singletons. The source material was peripheral blood. The source of these receptors is a man aged 70-80 years with active COVID-19. Both conserved end residues are trimmed from each CDR3. Fields, in order: V gene, J gene, CDR3 protein.

>TRBV5-4|TRBJ2-5
ASSLESHQTQY
>TRBV4-1|TRBJ2-7
ASSQGKGQGIYEQY
>TRBV6-5|TRBJ1-2
ASSYSVGQGSGYT
>TRBV6-2/TRBV6-3|TRBJ2-7
ASSLFRGNYEQY
>TRBV30|TRBJ1-4
AWNPGIYEKLF
>TRBV4-3|TRBJ2-3
ASSQNRQFTDTQY
>TRBV6-5|TRBJ2-2
ASSSRGPHTGELF
>TRBV2|TRBJ2-5
ASRRGWASGGQETQY
>TRBV5-4|TRBJ2-5
ASSPGTDPETQY
>TRBV2|TRBJ2-5
ASGRTGGAETQY
>TRBV7-2|TRBJ2-7
ASSLGIGVYEQY
>TRBV7-2|TRBJ2-3
ASSRTSGGEQTQY
>TRBV27|TRBJ1-2
ASSPAGQGFGGYT
>TRBV6-5|TRBJ2-2
ASSPDRRYTGELF
>TRBV9|TRBJ2-2
ASSVDPSGVTGELF
>TRBV28|TRBJ2-2
ASSFRRGGWDTGELF
>TRBV28|TRBJ1-5
ASSLYGRGSNQPQH
>TRBV5-1|TRBJ2-5
ASRGEGAQPQETQY
>TRBV15|TRBJ2-1
ATSRDRDPSSYNEQF
>TRBV21-1|TRBJ1-5
ASSKKGGRRQGTQPQH
>TRBV5-5|TRBJ1-4
ASSPDGGGNEKLF
>TRBV9|TRBJ2-5
ASSVAAEGQETQY
>TRBV14|TRBJ1-1
ASSKTGFYTEAF
>TRBV6-5|TRBJ1-2
ASSYGDITNYGYT
>TRBV6-1|TRBJ1-1
ASSDRRGRGEAF
>TRBV28|TRBJ2-7
ASSFSHYTGDYEQY
>TRBV16|TRBJ1-5
ASSQSIVGARPQH
>TRBV18|TRBJ2-1
ASSPGQAHNEQF
>TRBV19|TRBJ2-2
ASSPTGGGTGELF
>TRBV6-4|TRBJ1-6
ASSDGQGSSPLH
>TRBV5-4|TRBJ1-6
ASSLEEGANSPLH
>TRBV28|TRBJ1-2
ASSLREGGYT
>TRBV7-2|TRBJ2-3
ASSRGSSGGVLSTDTQY
>TRBV5-8|TRBJ2-3
ASSSTWTSGGPSTDTQY
>TRBV11-2|TRBJ2-5
ASSLQGAYQQETQY
>TRBV9|TRBJ1-1
ASSTGTGGEAF
>TRBV5-6|TRBJ2-5
ASRSTGGGETQY
>TRBV6-6|TRBJ1-6
ASTRDRGSPLH
>TRBV5-1|TRBJ1-2
ASSLDGSDYGYT
>TRBV2|TRBJ2-5
ASSFGQGETQY
>TRBV15|TRBJ2-1
ATRSSYNEQF
>TRBV4-1|TRBJ2-1
ASSQVVRGNEQF
>TRBV6-5|TRBJ1-6
ASSGGGNSPLH
>TRBV27|TRBJ2-5
ASGGGRRETQY
>TRBV5-1|TRBJ2-5
ASSADRGQETQY
>TRBV28|TRBJ1-2
ASAFGPYGYT
>TRBV9|TRBJ1-1
ASSLRTDTEAF
>TRBV6-5|TRBJ2-7
ASSYYGAYEQY
>TRBV5-1|TRBJ2-7
ASSSARTGGQQY
>TRBV24-1|TRBJ1-1
ATSDFSLVNTEAF
>TRBV29-1|TRBJ1-1
SVDRDLSEAF
>TRBV4-3|TRBJ2-3
ASSQRIAGGPNTDTQY
>TRBV29-1|TRBJ1-1
SARQGGNTEAF
>TRBV5-4|TRBJ2-1
ASSLGSGSYNEQF
>TRBV5-1|TRBJ2-7
ASSLRQGDYEQY